What follows describes a single T cell receptor beta chain. What it recognizes is unknown. This specimen comes from a study of CD8 T cells in Susac syndrome. Study observations and caveats: The study recognized that the number of individuals in its TCR sequencing and HLA analysis was relatively small.

The trim removed 2 bases at V and 2 bases at J, leaving 5 bases unmatched. The germline V gene has CDR1 GTSNPN and CDR2 SVGIG (reference sequence). This CDR3 is built from 14 residues. Reverse transcription used roughly 0.45 to 1 ug RNA and random hexamers. A single record per CDR3 protein comes from TCRdb applying MiXCR to the immunoSEQ multiplex PCR reads. Of approximately 190,000 distinct CDR3 sequences listed, about 95% are singletons. Specimen: CD4+ T cells from PBMCs. The source of this sequence is a human donor with multiple sclerosis. V gene TRBV30 combines with J gene TRBJ2-7; 8 positions match TRBD1. CDR3 loop: CAWSSRTGTYEQYF. The DNA of the CDR3 is TGTGCCTGGAGTTCCCGGACAGGGACCTACGAGCAGTACTTC.